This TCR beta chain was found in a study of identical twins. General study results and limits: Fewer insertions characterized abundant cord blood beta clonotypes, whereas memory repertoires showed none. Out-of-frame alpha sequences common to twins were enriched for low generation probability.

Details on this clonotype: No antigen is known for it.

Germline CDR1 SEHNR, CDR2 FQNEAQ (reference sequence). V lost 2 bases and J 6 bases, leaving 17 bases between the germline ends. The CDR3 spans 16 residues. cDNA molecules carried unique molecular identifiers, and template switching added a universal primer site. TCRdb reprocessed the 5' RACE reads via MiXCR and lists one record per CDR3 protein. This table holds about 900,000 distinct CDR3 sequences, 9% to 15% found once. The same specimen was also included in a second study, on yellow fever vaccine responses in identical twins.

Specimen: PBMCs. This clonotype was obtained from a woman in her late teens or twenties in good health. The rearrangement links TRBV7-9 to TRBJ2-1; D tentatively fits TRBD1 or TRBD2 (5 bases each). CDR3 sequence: CASSLRTGAGANEQFF. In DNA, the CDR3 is TGTGCCAGCAGCTTACGGACCGGGGCTGGAGCCAATGAGCAGTTCTTC.